This TCR beta chain was captured by sequencing in a study of blood T cell repertoires in COVID-19. This clone is a singleton in its sample. Germline-derived CDR1 and CDR2 are SGHRS and YFSETQ. V shed 4 bases, J shed 15 bases, and the junction held 8 bases outside the gene matches. This CDR3 has 11 amino acids. Repertoires were generated with immunoSEQ multiplex PCR, while TCRdb's copy carries only in-frame clones and drops some. The profile covers roughly 250,000 clones, with 70% to 90% appearing a single time and approximately 12% taken by the ten largest. This clonotype was obtained from a woman aged 25 to 39 with COVID-19, enrolled during active disease. The chain uses TRBV5-1 and TRBJ2-3; TRBD1 aligns across 7 bases. Sequenced material: peripheral blood. Written as DNA, the CDR3 is TGCGCCAGCAGCCTTGACCGGGACAGATATTTT. This encodes CASSLDRDRYF.